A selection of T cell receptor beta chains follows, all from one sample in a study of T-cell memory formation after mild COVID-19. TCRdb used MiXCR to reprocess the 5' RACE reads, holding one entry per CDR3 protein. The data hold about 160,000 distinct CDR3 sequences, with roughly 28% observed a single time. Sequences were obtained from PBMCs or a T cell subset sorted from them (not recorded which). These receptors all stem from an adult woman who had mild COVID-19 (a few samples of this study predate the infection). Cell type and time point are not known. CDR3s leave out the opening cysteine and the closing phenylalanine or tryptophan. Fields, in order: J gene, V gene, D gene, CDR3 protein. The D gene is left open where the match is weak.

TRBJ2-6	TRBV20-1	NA	SARDWGSGANVLT
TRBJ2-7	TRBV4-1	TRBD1	ASSQNRGSYEQY
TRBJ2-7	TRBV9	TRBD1	ASSGGTAFGYEQY
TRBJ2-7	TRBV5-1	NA	ASSSAGSSYEQY
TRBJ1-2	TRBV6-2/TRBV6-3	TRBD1	ASSYTRDRGNGYT
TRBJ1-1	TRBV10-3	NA	AISGQGRSGAEAF
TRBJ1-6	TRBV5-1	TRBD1	ASSLTGEISPLH
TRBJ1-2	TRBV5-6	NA	ASSLLTSYGYT
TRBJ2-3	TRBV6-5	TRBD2	ASSRLSGAFADTQY
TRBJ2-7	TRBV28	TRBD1	ASSSGTAKQY
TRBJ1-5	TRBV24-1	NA	ATSDSQDVWALNQPQH
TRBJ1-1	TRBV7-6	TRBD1	ASSFPGGQNTEAF
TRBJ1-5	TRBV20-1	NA	SATDSYSNQPQH
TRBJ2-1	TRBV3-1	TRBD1	ASSPRDRSIHEQF
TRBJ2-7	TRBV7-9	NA	ASTQVDEQY
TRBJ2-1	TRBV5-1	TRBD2	ASSFTSGRAYNEQF
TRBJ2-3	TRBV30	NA	AWSAGLRGRTDTQY
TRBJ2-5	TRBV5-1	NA	ASSLVPKETQY
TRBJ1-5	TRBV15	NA	ATSSGYNQPQH
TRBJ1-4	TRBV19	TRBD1	ASSIPDRGPTNEKLF
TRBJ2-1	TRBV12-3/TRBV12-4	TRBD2	ASSLGLAGGLDEQF
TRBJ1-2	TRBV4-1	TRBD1	ASRPPGQSYGYT
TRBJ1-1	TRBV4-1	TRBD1	ASSQTGVEAF
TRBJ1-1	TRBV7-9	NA	ASSFSSMNTEAF
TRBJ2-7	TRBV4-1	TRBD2	ASSQALAGASYEQY
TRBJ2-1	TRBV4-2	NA	ASSQDSYQRTTYNEQF
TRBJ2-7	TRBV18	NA	ASSPKLSYEQY
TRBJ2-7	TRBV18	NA	ASSPGDSYEQY
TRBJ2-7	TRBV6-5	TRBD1	ASSYSSASRGRGGQY
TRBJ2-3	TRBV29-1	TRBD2	SVESFSGSPDTQY
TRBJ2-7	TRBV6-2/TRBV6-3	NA	ASKGGLGSYEQY
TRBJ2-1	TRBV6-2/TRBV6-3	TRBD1	ASSYSDAGGNEQF
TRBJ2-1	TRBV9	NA	ASSPLQNEQF
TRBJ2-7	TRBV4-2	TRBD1	ASSQTPGQGAYEQY
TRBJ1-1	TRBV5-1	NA	ASSMTGVGETEAF
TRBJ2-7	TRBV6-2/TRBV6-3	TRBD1	ASSYSEGQGDYEQY
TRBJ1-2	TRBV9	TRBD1	ASSVATGGFYGYT
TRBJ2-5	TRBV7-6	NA	ASSLALSGPVETQY
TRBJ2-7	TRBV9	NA	ASSAYQGKVNEQY
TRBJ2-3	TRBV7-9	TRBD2	ASSLRSSGRLGTDTQY
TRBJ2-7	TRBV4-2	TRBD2	ASSQDFGTSGSSEQY
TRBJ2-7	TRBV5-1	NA	ASSLEGSTSYEQY
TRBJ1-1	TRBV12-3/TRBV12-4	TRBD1	ASSSGQINTEAF
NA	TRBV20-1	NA	SASSDRTYEQY
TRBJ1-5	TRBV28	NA	ASSFRGRHQPQH
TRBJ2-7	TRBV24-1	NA	ATGGGHEQY
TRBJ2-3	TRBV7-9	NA	ASSFRFSILGGTTDTQY
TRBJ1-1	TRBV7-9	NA	ASSPTRGTEAF